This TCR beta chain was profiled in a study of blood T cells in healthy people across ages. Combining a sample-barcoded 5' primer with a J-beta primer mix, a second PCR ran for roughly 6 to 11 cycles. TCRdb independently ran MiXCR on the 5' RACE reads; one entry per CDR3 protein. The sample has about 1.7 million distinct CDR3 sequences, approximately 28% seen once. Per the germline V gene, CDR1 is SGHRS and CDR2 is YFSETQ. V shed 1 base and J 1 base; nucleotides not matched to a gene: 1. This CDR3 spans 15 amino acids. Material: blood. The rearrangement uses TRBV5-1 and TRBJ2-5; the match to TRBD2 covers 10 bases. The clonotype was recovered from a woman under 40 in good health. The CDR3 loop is CASSLSGGVQETQYF. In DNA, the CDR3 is TGCGCCAGCAGCTTGAGCGGGGGGGTCCAAGAGACCCAGTACTTC.